Shown below are 19 T cell receptor beta chains from a single sample sequenced in a study of EBV T-cell therapy then PD-1 blockade in nasopharyngeal carcinoma. Regarding treatment: AdE1-LMPpoly-expanded autologous EBV-specific T-cell therapy followed by anti-PD-1 nivolumab. TCRdb keeps only in-frame clones here, not all; method: immunoSEQ multiplex PCR. The sample holds about 19,000 clones, roughly 83% seen once. The antigens for these receptors are not known. Sample: CD8+ T cells from blood, taken at roughly day 32 from a patient whose treatment included autologous EBV-specific T cells and nivolumab. All receptors come from a man between 40 and 49 years old with nasopharyngeal carcinoma.

This chain connects TRBV24-1 to TRBJ2-7; 11 bases fit TRBD1. The junction had 1 base not matched to a gene; V was cut back by 0 bases and J by 1 base. The CDR3 runs 16 residues. The germline gives CDR1 KGHDR, CDR2 SFDVKD. The CDR3 sequence: CATSDLGDRGSYEQYF. The CDR3, as DNA: TGTGCCACCAGTGATTTGGGGGACAGGGGGTCCTACGAGCAGTACTTC.

The CDR3: CASSHGGKYIQYF. The CDR3 DNA follows: TGCGCCAGCAGCCACGGAGGGAAGTACATTCAGTACTTC. This chain uses TRBV4-1 with TRBJ2-4; D may be TRBD2 (6 bases). Trimming stripped 3 bases from V and 8 bases from J, with 11 bases between. This CDR3 comprises 13 residues. Germline V gene sequence: CDR1 MGHRA, CDR2 YSYEKL.

This chain uses TRBV10-3 with TRBJ2-1; D gene ambiguous. Trimming took 4 bases from V and 4 from J, leaving 14 bases between them. Per the germline V gene, CDR1 is ENHRY and CDR2 is SYGVKD. CDR3 length: 15 amino acids. The CDR3 region has the DNA TGTGCCATCAGTGGAGGAAGCGCGTCTTACAATGAGCAGTTCTTC. Residues: CAISGGSASYNEQFF.

V and J are TRBV9 and TRBJ1-3, with 7 bases identical to TRBD1. Unmatched junction bases numbered 6, after V lost 3 bases and J lost 0 bases. Germline V CDR1 and CDR2: SGDLS, YYNGEE. The CDR3 is made up of 16 amino acids. For the CDR3, the DNA is TGTGCCAGCAGCGGAATACAGGGGTCCTCTGGAAACACCATATATTTT. Translating it yields CASSGIQGSSGNTIYF.

This clone turned up a few times. The chain carries TRBV6-2 or TRBV6-3 and TRBJ2-1, with no clear D. Deletions cut 2 bases from V and 3 bases from J, with 5 bases between. There are 13 residues in the CDR3. CDR1 is MNHEY and CDR2 is SVGEGT in the germline V gene. In DNA form, the CDR3 reads TGTGCCAGCAGTTACAACAGCTACAATGAGCAGTTCTTC. Protein: CASSYNSYNEQFF.

The genes are TRBV6-4 and TRBJ2-3; D may be TRBD1 (5 bases). The V end was cut by 0 bases, the J end by 5 bases, with 12 bases between. Germline assignment: CDR1 MRHNA and CDR2 SNTAGT. This CDR3 is 15 amino acids long. In DNA, the CDR3 is TGTGCCAGCAGTGACTCGGCAGGGCGAGGAGATACGCAGTATTTT. Translated, it gives CASSDSAGRGDTQYF.

The chain links TRBV7-2 to TRBJ1-4; no firm D call. V was trimmed by 7 bases and J by 5 bases, leaving 14 bases between them. The CDR3 has 14 residues. From germline, CDR1 is SGHTA and CDR2 FQGNSA. CDR3 nucleotides: TGTGCCAGCACCTCCTGGTTGGGGAATGAAAAACTGTTTTTT. Its protein product is CASTSWLGNEKLFF.

CDR3 nucleotide sequence: TGTGCCAGTAGTACCGCGGGACAGGCCTCCTACGAGCAGTACTTC. Translated: CASSTAGQASYEQYF. The J gene is TRBJ2-7, the V gene TRBV19; TRBD1 matches 8 bases. The CDR3 consists of 15 residues. V was clipped by 4 bases and J by 0 bases; unmatched bases: 5. CDR1 LNHDA and CDR2 SQIVND come from the germline V gene (reference sequence). Full variable domain (rest looked up from reference TRBV19 and TRBJ2-7): DGGITQSPKYLFRKEGQNVTLSCEQNLNHDAMYWYRQDPGQGLRLIYYSQIVNDFQKGDIAEGYSVSREKKESFPLTVTSAQKNPTAFYLCASSTAGQASYEQYFGPGTRLTVT.

The genes are TRBV30 and TRBJ1-2, with TRBD1 as a possible D gene (5 bases). V was pared by 0 bases and J by 4 bases, with 15 bases between. Per germline, CDR1 GTSNPN and CDR2 SVGIG (reference sequence). The CDR3 is 15 amino acids. The CDR3 coding sequence is TGTGCCTGGAGTGTACGGCGGGGCCTGATCTATGGCTACACCTTC. Amino acid sequence: CAWSVRRGLIYGYTF.

The V gene is TRBV3-1 (or the pseudogene TRBV3-2), the J gene TRBJ1-5, with D hard to call. CDR1 and CDR2 (germline): LGHDT, YNNKEL (reference sequence). V gave up 0 bases and J gave up 3 bases, with 12 bases separating them. The CDR3 runs to 16 residues. The DNA of the CDR3 is TGTGCCAGCAGCCAAGAGGGAGGGTTACCCAATCAGCCCCAGCATTTT. Translating it yields CASSQEGGLPNQPQHF.

The sample holds one count of this clone. The rearrangement uses TRBV4-2 and TRBJ2-1, with TRBD1 matching over 8 bases. The CDR3 loop spans 16 amino acids. Germline V gives CDR1 LGHNA, CDR2 YNFKEQ. With V trimmed by 1 base and J by 7 bases, 9 bases remained unmatched. CDR3 DNA: TGTGCCAGCAGCCAAGTAGGGCCAGGGGGCCTGAATGAGCAGTTCTTC. It is translated as CASSQVGPGGLNEQFF.

V is TRBV13 and J is TRBJ2-5, with D perhaps matching TRBD1 (5 bases). V lost 5 bases and J lost 0, with 10 bases in between. The germline gives CDR1 PRHDT, CDR2 FYEKMQ (reference sequence). This CDR3 is built from 14 residues. Written as DNA, the CDR3 is TGTGCCAGCAGCCTCGACAGAAACCAAGAGACCCAGTACTTC. Translated, it gives CASSLDRNQETQYF.

This sequence joins TRBV9 and TRBJ2-6, with 9 bases matching TRBD1. The CDR3 has 18 residues. Germline V gene data show CDR1 as SGDLS and CDR2 as YYNGEE. With V trimmed by 4 bases and J by 2 bases, 10 bases remained unmatched. CDR3 DNA: TGTGCCAGCAGCTTCCCCCGGGACAGGGCTACTGGGGCCAACGTCCTGACTTTC. Its protein product is CASSFPRDRATGANVLTF.

The chain joins TRBV7-9 to TRBJ1-2, with TRBD1 as a possible D gene (5 bases). V was pared by 4 bases and J by 6 bases, with 9 bases between. The CDR3 contains 12 residues. Per the germline V gene, CDR1 is SEHNR and CDR2 is FQNEAQ (reference sequence). This chain's CDR3 is CASSSLRDGYTF. CDR3 sequence (DNA): TGTGCCAGCAGCTCCCTCAGGGATGGCTACACCTTC.

Only a few counts were recorded for this clone. The chain links TRBV25-1 to TRBJ1-5; no definite D call. Looked up from germline, CDR1 is MGHDK and CDR2 is SYGVNS. This CDR3 region has 13 residues. The V and J ends lost 3 bases and 6 bases respectively, with 9 bases between them. CDR3 loop: CASSDGFGQPQHF. The DNA of the CDR3 is TGTGCCAGCAGTGACGGGTTCGGTCAGCCCCAGCATTTT.

The chain joins TRBV4-2 to TRBJ2-7; tentative D call: TRBD1 (6 bases). CDR1 is LGHNA, CDR2 YNFKEQ, per germline. CDR3 length equals 17 residues. V was cut by 2 bases and J by 0 bases, with 17 bases left in between. The CDR3 nucleotides are TGTGCCAGCAGCCAAACCCGAACAGGGATTACCTCCTACGAGCAGTACTTC. Amino acid sequence: CASSQTRTGITSYEQYF.

The rearrangement uses TRBV5-6 and TRBJ1-1; D unclear. The CDR3 contains 15 residues. Deletions cut 0 bases from V and 0 bases from J, with 9 bases between. Germline V lookup: CDR1 SGHDT, CDR2 YYEEEE. This CDR3 reads CASSLETNMNTEAFF. CDR3 coding DNA: TGTGCCAGCAGCTTGGAGACAAACATGAACACTGAAGCTTTCTTT.

The rearrangement joins TRBV19 to TRBJ1-5, with a weak D call TRBD1 (5 bases). Trimming cost V 8 bases and J 1 base, with 12 bases left between them. This CDR3 has 14 residues. Germline lookup yields CDR1 LNHDA and CDR2 SQIVND (reference sequence). The CDR3: CASWGGLSNQPQHF. DNA of the CDR3: TGTGCCAGTTGGGGGGGTCTAAGCAATCAGCCCCAGCATTTT.

The V gene is TRBV9, the J gene TRBJ1-2; D not resolved. The CDR3 loop spans 13 amino acids. The V gene lost 8 bases and the J gene lost 8 bases, with 19 bases spanning the gap. Germline assignment: CDR1 SGDLS and CDR2 YYNGEE. The CDR3 DNA sequence: TGTGCCAGTTTGAGGAGGAAGGGCGGGGGCTACACCTTC. Translated, it gives CASLRRKGGGYTF.